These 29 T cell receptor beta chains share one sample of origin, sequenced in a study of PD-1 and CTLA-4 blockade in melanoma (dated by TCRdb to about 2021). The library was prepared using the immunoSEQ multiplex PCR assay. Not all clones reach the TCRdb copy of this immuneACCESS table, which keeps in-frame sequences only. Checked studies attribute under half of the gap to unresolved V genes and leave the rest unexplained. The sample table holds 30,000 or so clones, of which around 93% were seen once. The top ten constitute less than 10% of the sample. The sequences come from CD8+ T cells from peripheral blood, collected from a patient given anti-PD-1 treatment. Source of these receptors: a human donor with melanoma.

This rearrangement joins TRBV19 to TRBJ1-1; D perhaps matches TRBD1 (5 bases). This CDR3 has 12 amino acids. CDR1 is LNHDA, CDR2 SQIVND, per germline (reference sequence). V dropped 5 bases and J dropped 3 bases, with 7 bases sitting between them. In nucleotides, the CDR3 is TGTGCCAGTAGTCAGGGCTACACTGAAGCTTTCTTT. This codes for CASSQGYTEAFF.

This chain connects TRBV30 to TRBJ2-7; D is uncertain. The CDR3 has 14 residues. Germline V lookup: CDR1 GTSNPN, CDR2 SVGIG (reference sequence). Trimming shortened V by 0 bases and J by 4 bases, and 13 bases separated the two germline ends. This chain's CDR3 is CAWSVLTSPYEQYF. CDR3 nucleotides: TGTGCCTGGAGTGTACTGACAAGTCCTTACGAGCAGTACTTC. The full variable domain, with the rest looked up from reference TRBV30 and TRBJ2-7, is SQTIHQWPATLVQPVGSPLSLECTVEGTSNPNLYWYRQAAGRGLQLLFYSVGIGQISSEVPQNLSASRPQDRQFILSSKKLLLSDSGFYLCAWSVLTSPYEQYFGPGTRLTVT.

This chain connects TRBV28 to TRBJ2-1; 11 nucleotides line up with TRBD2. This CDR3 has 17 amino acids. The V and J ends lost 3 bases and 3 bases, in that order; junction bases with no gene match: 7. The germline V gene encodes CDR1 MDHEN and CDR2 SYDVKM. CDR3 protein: CASSFPIAGGNYNEQFF. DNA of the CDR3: TGTGCCAGCAGTTTCCCCATAGCGGGAGGGAACTACAATGAGCAGTTCTTC.

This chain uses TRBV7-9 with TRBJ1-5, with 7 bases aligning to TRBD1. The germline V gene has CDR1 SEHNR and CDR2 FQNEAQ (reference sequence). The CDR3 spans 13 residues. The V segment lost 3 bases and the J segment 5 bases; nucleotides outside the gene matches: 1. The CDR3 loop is CASSFTGDQPQHF. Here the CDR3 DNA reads TGTGCCAGCAGCTTTACAGGGGATCAGCCCCAGCATTTT.

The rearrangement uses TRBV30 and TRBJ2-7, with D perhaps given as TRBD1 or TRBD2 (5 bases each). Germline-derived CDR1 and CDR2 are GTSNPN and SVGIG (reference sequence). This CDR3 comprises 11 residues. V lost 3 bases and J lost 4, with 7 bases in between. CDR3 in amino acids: CAWRGVYEQYF. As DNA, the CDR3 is TGTGCCTGGAGGGGGGTTTACGAGCAGTACTTC.

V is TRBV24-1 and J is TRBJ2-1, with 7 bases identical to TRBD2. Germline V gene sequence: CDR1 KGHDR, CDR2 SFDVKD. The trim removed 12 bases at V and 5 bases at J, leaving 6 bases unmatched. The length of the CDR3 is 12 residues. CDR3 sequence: CAVLAADNEQFF. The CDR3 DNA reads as TGTGCCGTGCTAGCGGCAGACAATGAGCAGTTCTTC.

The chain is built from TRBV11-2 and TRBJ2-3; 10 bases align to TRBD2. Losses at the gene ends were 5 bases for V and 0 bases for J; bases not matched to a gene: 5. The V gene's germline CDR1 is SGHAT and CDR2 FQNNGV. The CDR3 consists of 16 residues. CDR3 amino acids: CASSPGTSESTDTQYF. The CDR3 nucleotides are TGTGCCAGCAGCCCGGGGACTAGCGAGAGCACAGATACGCAGTATTTT.

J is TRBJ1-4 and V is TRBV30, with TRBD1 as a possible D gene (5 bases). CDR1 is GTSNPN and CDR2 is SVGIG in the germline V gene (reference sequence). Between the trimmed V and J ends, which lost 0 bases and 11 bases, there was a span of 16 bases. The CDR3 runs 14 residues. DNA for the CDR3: TGTGCCTGGAGTGTAATAGGGGTATCTGATAAACTGTTTTTT. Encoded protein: CAWSVIGVSDKLFF.

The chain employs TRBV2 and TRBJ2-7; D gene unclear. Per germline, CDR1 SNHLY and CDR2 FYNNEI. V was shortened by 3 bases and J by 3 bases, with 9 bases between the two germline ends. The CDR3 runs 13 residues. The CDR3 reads CASSDTQIYEQYF. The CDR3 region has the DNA TGTGCCAGCAGTGATACTCAGATCTACGAGCAGTACTTC.

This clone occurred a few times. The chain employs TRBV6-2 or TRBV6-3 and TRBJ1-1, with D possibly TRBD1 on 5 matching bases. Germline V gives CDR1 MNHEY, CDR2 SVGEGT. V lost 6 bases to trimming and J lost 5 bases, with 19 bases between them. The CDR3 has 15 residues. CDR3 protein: CASRPGTLLTTEAFF. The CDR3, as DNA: TGTGCCAGCAGGCCTGGGACCCTGCTAACGACTGAAGCTTTCTTT.

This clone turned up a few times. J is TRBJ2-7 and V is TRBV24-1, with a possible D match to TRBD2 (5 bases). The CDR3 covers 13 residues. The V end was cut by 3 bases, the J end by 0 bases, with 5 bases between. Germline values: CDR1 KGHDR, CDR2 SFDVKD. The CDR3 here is CATSDGSSYEQYF. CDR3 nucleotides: TGTGCCACCAGTGATGGGAGCTCCTACGAGCAGTACTTC.

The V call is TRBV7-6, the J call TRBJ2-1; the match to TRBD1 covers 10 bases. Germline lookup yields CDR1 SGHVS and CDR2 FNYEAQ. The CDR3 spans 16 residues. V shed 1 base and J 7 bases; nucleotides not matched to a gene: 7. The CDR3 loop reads CASSLGQGATRNEQFF. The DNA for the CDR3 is TGTGCCAGCAGCTTAGGACAGGGGGCGACGAGGAATGAGCAGTTCTTC.

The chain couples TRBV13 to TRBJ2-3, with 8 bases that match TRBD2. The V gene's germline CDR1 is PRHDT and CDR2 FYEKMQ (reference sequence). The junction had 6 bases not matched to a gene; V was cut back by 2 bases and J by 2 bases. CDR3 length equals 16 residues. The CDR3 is CASSLPGGDVTDTQYF. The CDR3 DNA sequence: TGTGCCAGCAGCTTACCGGGGGGGGATGTCACAGATACGCAGTATTTT.

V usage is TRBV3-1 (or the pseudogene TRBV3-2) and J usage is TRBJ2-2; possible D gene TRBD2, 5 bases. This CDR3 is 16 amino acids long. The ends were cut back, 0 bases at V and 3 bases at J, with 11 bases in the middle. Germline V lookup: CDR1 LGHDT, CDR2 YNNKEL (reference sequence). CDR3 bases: TGTGCCAGCAGCCAAGAAGATGAGGGATACACCGGGGAGCTGTTTTTT. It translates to CASSQEDEGYTGELFF.

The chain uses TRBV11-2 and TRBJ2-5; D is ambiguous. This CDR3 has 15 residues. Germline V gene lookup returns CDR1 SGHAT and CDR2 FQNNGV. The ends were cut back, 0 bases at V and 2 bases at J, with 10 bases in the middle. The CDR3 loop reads CASSLDWSAQETQYF. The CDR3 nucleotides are TGTGCCAGCAGCTTAGATTGGTCGGCTCAAGAGACCCAGTACTTC. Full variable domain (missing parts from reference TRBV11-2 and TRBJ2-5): EAGVAQSPRYKIIEKRQSVAFWCNPISGHATLYWYQQILGQGPKLLIQFQNNGVVDDSQLPKDRFSAERLKGVDSTLKIQPAKLEDSAVYLCASSLDWSAQETQYFGPGTRLLVL.

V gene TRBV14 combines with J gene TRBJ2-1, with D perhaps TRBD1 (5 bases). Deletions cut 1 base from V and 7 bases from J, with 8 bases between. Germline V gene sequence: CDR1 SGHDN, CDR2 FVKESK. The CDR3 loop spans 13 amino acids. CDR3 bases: TGTGCCAGCAGCCAAGGGGGCTATAATGAGCAGTTCTTC. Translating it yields CASSQGGYNEQFF. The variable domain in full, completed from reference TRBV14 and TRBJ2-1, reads EAGVTQFPSHSVIEKGQTVTLRCDPISGHDNLYWYRRVMGKEIKFLLHFVKESKQDESGMPNNRFLAERTGGTYSTLKVQPAELEDSGVYFCASSQGGYNEQFFGPGTRLTVL.

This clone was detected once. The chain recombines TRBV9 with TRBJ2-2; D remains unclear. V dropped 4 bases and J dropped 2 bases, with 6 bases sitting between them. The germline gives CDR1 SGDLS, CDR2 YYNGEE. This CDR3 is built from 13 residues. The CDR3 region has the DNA TGTGCCAGCAGCTCGGACAACACCGGGGAGCTGTTTTTT. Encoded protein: CASSSDNTGELFF. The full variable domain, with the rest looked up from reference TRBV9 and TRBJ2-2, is DSGVTQTPKHLITATGQRVTLRCSPRSGDLSVYWYQQSLDQGLQFLIQYYNGEERAKGNILERFSAQQFPDLHSELNLSSLELGDSALYFCASSSDNTGELFFGEGSRLTVL.

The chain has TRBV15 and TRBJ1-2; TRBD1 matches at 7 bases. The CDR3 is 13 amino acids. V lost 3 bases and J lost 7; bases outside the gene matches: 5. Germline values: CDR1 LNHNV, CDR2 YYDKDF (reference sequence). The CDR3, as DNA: TGTGCCACCAGCAGCCGGGACAGCGGTGGCTACACCTTC. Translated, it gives CATSSRDSGGYTF.

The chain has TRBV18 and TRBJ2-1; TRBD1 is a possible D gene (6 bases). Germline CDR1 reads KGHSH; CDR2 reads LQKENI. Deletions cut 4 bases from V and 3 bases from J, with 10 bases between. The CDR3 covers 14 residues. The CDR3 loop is CASSLTGYYNEQFF. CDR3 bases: TGTGCCAGCTCACTAACAGGGTACTACAATGAGCAGTTCTTC.

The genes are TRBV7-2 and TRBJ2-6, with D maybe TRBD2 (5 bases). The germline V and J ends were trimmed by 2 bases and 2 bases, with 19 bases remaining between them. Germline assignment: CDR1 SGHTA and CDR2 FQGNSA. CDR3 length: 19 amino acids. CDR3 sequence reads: CASSLSALDRLPGANVLTF. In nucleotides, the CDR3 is TGTGCCAGCAGCTTAAGCGCACTAGACCGCTTGCCTGGGGCCAACGTCCTGACTTTC.

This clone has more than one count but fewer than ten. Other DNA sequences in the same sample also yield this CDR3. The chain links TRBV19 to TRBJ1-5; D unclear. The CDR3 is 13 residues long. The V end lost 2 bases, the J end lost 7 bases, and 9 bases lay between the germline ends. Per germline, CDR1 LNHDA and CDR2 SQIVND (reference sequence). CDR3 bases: TGTGCCAGTAGTATAATAAGCGGACAGCCCCAGCATTTT. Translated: CASSIISGQPQHF.

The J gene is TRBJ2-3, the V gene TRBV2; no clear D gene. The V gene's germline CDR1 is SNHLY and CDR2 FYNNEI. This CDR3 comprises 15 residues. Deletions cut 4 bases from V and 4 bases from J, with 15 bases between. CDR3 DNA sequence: TGTGCCAGCAGTGTTGGCCGCCTCGAGGCAGATACGCAGTATTTT. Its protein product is CASSVGRLEADTQYF.

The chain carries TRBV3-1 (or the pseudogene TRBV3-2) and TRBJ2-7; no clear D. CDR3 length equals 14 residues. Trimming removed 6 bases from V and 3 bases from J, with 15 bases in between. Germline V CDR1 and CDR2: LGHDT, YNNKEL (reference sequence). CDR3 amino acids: CASSRTGGDYEQYF. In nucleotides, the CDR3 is TGTGCCAGCAGTCGGACGGGTGGGGACTACGAGCAGTACTTC.

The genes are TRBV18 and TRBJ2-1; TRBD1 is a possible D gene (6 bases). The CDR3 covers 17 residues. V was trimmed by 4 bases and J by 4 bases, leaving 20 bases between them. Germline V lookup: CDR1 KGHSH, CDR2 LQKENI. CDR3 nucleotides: TGTGCCAGCTCACTAAAGGGGGACCTTCAATTGTACAATGAGCAGTTCTTC. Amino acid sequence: CASSLKGDLQLYNEQFF.

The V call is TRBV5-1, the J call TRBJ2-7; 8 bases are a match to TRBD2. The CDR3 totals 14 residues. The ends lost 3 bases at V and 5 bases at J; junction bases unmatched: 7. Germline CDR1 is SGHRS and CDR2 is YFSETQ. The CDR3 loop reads CASSSGRGGNEQYF. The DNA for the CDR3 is TGCGCCAGCAGCTCCGGGAGGGGGGGCAACGAGCAGTACTTC.

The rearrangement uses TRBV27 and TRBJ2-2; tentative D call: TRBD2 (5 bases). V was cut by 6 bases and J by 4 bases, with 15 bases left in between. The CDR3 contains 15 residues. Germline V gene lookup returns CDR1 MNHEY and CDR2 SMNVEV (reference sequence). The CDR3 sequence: CASSYPGTGTGELFF. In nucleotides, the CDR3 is TGTGCCAGCAGCTATCCGGGAACGGGCACCGGGGAGCTGTTTTTT.

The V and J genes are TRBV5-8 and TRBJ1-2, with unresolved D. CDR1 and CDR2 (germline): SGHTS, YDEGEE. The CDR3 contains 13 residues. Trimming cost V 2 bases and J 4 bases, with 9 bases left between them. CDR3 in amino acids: CASSFPESYGYTF. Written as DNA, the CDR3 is TGTGCCAGCAGCTTCCCTGAGAGCTATGGCTACACCTTC.

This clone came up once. The DNA of the CDR3 is TGTGCCAGCTCAAGGACAGGGATCTATCCCGGGGAGCTGTTTTTT. Translation gives CASSRTGIYPGELFF. The V and J genes are TRBV18 and TRBJ2-2, with 8 bases matching TRBD1. Germline CDR1 is KGHSH and CDR2 is LQKENI. CDR3 size: 15 residues. The ends lost 5 bases at V and 6 bases at J; junction bases unmatched: 8. The whole variable domain, remainder taken from reference TRBV18 and TRBJ2-2, is NAGVMQNPRHLVRRRGQEARLRCSPMKGHSHVYWYRQLPEEGLKFMVYLQKENIIDESGMPKERFSAEFPKEGPSILRIQQVVRGDSAAYFCASSRTGIYPGELFFGEGSRLTVL.

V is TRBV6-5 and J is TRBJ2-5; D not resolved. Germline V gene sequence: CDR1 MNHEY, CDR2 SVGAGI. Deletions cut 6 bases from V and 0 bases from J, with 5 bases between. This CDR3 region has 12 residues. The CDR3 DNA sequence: TGTGCCAGCAGCCTCTACCAAGAGACCCAGTACTTC. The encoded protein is CASSLYQETQYF.